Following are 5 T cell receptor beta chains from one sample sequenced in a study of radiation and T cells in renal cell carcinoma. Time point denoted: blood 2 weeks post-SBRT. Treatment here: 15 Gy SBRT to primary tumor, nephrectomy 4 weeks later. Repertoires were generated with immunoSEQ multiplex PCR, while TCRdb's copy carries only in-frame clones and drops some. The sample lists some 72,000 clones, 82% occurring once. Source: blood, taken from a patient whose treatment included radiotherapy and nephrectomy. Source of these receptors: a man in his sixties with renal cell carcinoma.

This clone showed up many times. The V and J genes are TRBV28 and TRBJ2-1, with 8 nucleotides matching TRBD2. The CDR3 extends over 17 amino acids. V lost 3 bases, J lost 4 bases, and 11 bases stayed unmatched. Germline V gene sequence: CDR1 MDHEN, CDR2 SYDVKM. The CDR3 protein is CASSFKRNSGAYNEQFF. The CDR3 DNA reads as TGTGCCAGCAGTTTTAAGAGGAATAGCGGGGCTTACAATGAGCAGTTCTTC.

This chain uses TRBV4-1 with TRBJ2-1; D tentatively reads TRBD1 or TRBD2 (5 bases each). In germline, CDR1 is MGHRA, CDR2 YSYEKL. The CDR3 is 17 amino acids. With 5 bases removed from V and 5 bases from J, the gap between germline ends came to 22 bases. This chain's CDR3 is CASSSPGPGRGHNEQFF. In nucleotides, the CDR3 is TGCGCCAGCAGCTCCCCGGGACCAGGCCGGGGTCACAATGAGCAGTTCTTC.

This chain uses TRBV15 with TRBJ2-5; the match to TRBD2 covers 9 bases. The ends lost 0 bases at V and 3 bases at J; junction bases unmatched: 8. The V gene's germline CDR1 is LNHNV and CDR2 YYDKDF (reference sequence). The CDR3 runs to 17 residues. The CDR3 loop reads CATSRDPLAGKKETQYF. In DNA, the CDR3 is TGTGCCACCAGCAGAGATCCCCTAGCGGGAAAAAAAGAGACCCAGTACTTC.

CDR3 coding DNA: TGCGCCAGCAGTGAACTAGCGGGTTCCTACGAGCAGTACTTC. This gives the protein CASSELAGSYEQYF. This chain uses TRBV10-1 with TRBJ2-7; 9 bases align to TRBD2. The length of the CDR3 is 14 residues. J gave up 1 base and V 3 bases, and 1 base lay outside the gene matches. Germline V gene lookup returns CDR1 WNHNN and CDR2 SYGVQD (reference sequence).

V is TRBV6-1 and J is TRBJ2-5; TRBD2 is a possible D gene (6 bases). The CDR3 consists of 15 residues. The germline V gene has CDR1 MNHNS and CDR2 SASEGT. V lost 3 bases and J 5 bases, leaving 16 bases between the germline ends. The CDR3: CASSETGSSDETQYF. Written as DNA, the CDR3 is TGTGCCAGCAGTGAGACGGGCTCTAGCGATGAGACCCAGTACTTC.